Given below is one T cell receptor (beta chain) in context. Antigen specificity is unknown. This CDR3 region has 17 residues. Germline V lookup: CDR1 SGHTA, CDR2 FQGNSA. Germline trimming cut 0 bases from V and 3 bases from J; bases unmatched to any gene: 4. The primer mix had 60 V beta and 13 J beta primers. Libraries were prepared by immunoSEQ multiplex PCR; TCRdb keeps only in-frame clonotypes and omits some of them. The sample shows 90,000 to 100,000 clones, roughly 83% of them seen only once. The sample is drawn from a study of glioma-infiltrating T cells after dendritic cell vaccination. Study observations and caveats: Survival was not directly related to TCR clonality in these patients.

The sequenced sample was blood, obtained before dendritic cell vaccination. The chain combines TRBV7-2 with TRBJ2-1, with 11 bases fitting TRBD2. The receptor was isolated from a human donor with glioblastoma. CDR3 sequence reads: CASSLASGGAGYNEQFF. CDR3 sequence (DNA): TGTGCCAGCAGCTTAGCTAGCGGGGGGGCGGGCTACAATGAGCAGTTCTTC. The full variable domain, completed using reference TRBV7-2 and TRBJ2-1, is GAGVSQSPSNKVTEKGKDVELRCDPISGHTALYWYRQSLGQGLEFLIYFQGNSAPDKSGLPSDRFSAERTGGSVSTLTIQRTQQEDSAVYLCASSLASGGAGYNEQFFGPGTRLTVL.